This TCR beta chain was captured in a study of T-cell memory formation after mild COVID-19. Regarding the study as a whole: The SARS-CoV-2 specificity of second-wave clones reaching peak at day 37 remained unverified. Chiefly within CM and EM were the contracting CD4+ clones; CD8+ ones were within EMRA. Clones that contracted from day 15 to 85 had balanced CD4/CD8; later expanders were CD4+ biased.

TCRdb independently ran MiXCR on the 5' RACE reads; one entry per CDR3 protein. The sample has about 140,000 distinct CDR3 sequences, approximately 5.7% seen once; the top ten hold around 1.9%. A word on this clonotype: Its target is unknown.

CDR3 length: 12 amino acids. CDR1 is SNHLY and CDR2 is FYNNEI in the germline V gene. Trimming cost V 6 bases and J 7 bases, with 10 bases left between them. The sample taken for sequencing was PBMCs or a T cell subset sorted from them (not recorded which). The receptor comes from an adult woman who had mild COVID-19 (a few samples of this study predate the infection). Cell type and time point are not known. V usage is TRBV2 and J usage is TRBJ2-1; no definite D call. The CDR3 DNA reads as TGTGCCAGCAGGGTAGTGGGTAATGAGCAGTTCTTC. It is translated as CASRVVGNEQFF.